This T cell receptor (beta chain) was found in a study of blood T cell repertoires in COVID-19. Whole-study context: Spain, Italy and the United States supplied samples that represented acute and convalescent COVID-19. PBMCs, B-cell-depleted T cells, or T cells provided the cDNA or gDNA that made up the material.

Under the authors' procedure: Reference gene primer amplification gave nucleated cell count estimates. Some clones are missing from TCRdb's copy, which holds only in-frame ones; the method was immunoSEQ multiplex PCR. Clonal size and the V and J genes are those of that table, whereas D and trimming came from the DNA. In the table there are 210,000 or so clones, 90% of which are singletons. This CDR3 region has 11 residues. The V end lost 9 bases, the J end lost 3 bases, and 6 bases lay between the germline ends. Germline values: CDR1 MDHEN, CDR2 SYDVKM. Material: peripheral blood. This rearrangement joins TRBV28 to TRBJ1-5; D uncertain. This TCR came from a man aged 50 or older with acute or convalescent COVID-19. CDR3 amino acids: CARAHNQPQHF. The CDR3 bases are TGTGCCAGGGCCCACAATCAGCCCCAGCATTTT.